This T cell receptor beta chain was sequenced in a study of T cells in Graves' hyperthyroidism and ophthalmopathy. Germline V gene lookup returns CDR1 GTSNPN and CDR2 SVGIG (reference sequence). The length of the CDR3 is 12 residues. Trimming stripped 2 bases from V and 11 bases from J, with 15 bases between. TCR beta CDR3 regions were amplified from RNA. The HTBI primer set drove a first-round RT-PCR of the TCR CDR3. TCRdb fed the multiplex PCR reads into MiXCR, producing one record per CDR3 protein. This sample carries hundreds of thousands of distinct CDR3 sequences, about a sixth of them seen once, and the ten largest clones take just under 8%. Stability of Graves' hyperthyroidism was defined as absent ophthalmopathy progression within 18 months. A note on this clonotype: Its antigen is unknown.

Study conclusions and caveats: Blood shared most expanded thyroid clonotypes above 0.001.

The sequenced sample was blood. The sequence was collected from a woman aged 18-29 years with Graves' hyperthyroidism. The V gene is TRBV30, the J gene TRBJ1-1; D unresolved. In DNA, the CDR3 is TGTGCCTGGAGTACCTCCGGGCGTCGGGCTTTCTTT. Residues: CAWSTSGRRAFF.